This TCR beta chain was recovered during a study of OX40 agonist ivuxolimab in advanced cancers. Study background: At around 83% male, the cohort had a mean age of 60 years, ranging from 23 to 79.

Only one count was recorded for this clone. Antigen: not known. V was clipped by 6 bases and J by 1 base; unmatched bases: 7. CDR1 and CDR2 (germline): MDHEN, SYDVKM. The length of the CDR3 is 15 residues. Data came from immunoSEQ multiplex PCR; TCRdb stores just in-frame clones and leaves some out. The table records some 9,200 clones, 89% of them present only once. Whole-study results and caveats: The authors also found low normalized T-cell clonal expansion in some nonresponders. Compared with CD4+, CD8+ T cells on average had more expanded clones.

This sequence originates from an adult with an advanced solid tumor such as melanoma, head and neck, liver or kidney cancer. The chain recombines TRBV28 with TRBJ2-3; 7 nucleotides align to TRBD1. The sequences come from CD4+ or CD8+ T cells sorted from blood, collected in a trial of the OX40 agonist ivuxolimab. The CDR3 loop reads CASRWDRRGTDTQYF. The CDR3 DNA sequence: TGTGCCAGCAGATGGGACAGACGGGGCACAGATACGCAGTATTTT.